These 6 T cell receptor beta chains were sequenced from one sample in a study of blood T cell repertoires in COVID-19. Repertoires were generated with immunoSEQ multiplex PCR, while TCRdb's copy carries only in-frame clones and drops some. The data hold 150,000 to 200,000 clones, with 88% observed a single time. The material sequenced was peripheral blood. The receptor set was obtained from a man aged 35-49 years with active or convalescent COVID-19.

The chain couples TRBV19 to TRBJ1-1, with D uncertain. The germline V and J ends were trimmed by 1 base and 4 bases, with 13 bases remaining between them. The CDR3 runs to 15 residues. Germline V CDR1 and CDR2: LNHDA, SQIVND (reference sequence). The CDR3: CASSIGAGMITEAFF. DNA for the CDR3: TGTGCCAGTAGTATAGGCGCAGGTATGATCACTGAAGCTTTCTTT.

V and J are TRBV5-1 and TRBJ1-2; 8 bases are a match to TRBD1. The CDR3 contains 15 residues. Germline lookup yields CDR1 SGHRS and CDR2 YFSETQ. V lost 1 base to trimming and J lost 4 bases; unmatched junction nucleotides: 6. CDR3 bases: TGCGCCAGCAGCTTGAACGCAGGGGGCAGCTATGGCTACACCTTC. Protein: CASSLNAGGSYGYTF. The variable domain in full, completed from reference TRBV5-1 and TRBJ1-2, reads KAGVTQTPRYLIKTRGQQVTLSCSPISGHRSVSWYQQTPGQGLQFLFEYFSETQRNKGNFPGRFSGRQFSNSRSEMNVSTLELGDSALYLCASSLNAGGSYGYTFGSGTRLTVV.

This clone was seen only once. This sequence joins TRBV5-4 and TRBJ2-7, with 7 positions matching TRBD1. Germline V gene sequence: CDR1 SGHNT, CDR2 YYREEE (reference sequence). The CDR3 spans 18 residues. The ends lost 0 bases at V and 2 bases at J; junction bases unmatched: 14. CDR3 loop: CASSLERQWGQSPYEQYF. DNA for the CDR3: TGTGCCAGCAGCTTGGAGAGACAGTGGGGACAGTCCCCCTACGAGCAGTACTTC. Looking up the rest from reference TRBV5-4 and TRBJ2-7 gives the full variable domain: ETGVTQSPTHLIKTRGQQVTLRCSSQSGHNTVSWYQQALGQGPQFIFQYYREEENGRGNFPPRFSGLQFPNYSSELNVNALELDDSALYLCASSLERQWGQSPYEQYFGPGTRLTVT.

This sequence joins TRBV27 and TRBJ2-2; 9 bases fit TRBD1. Germline V lookup: CDR1 MNHEY, CDR2 SMNVEV (reference sequence). This CDR3 is built from 14 residues. The J segment lost 6 bases and the V segment lost 5 bases, leaving 4 bases of the junction unmatched. CDR3 loop: CASSETGGAGELFF. CDR3 bases: TGTGCCAGCAGTGAGACAGGGGGGGCCGGGGAGCTGTTTTTT.

The rearrangement uses TRBV5-1 and TRBJ2-5; a weak D match, TRBD1 (7 bases). Trimming shortened V by 2 bases and J by 11 bases, and 22 bases separated the two germline ends. Germline CDR1 is SGHRS and CDR2 is YFSETQ. The CDR3 is 15 amino acids. CDR3 nucleotide sequence: TGCGCCAGCAGCTTAGGTCAGGGGGGTTTTTCTTTTCAGTACTTC. It yields the protein CASSLGQGGFSFQYF.

V gene TRBV7-8 combines with J gene TRBJ1-1; 7 positions agree with TRBD1. Germline V gene data show CDR1 as SGHVS and CDR2 as FQNEAQ. This CDR3 is built from 16 residues. V gave up 1 base and J gave up 0 bases; unmatched junction bases: 5. In nucleotides, the CDR3 is TGTGCCAGCAGCTTAGTACAGGGGCCTGTGAACACTGAAGCTTTCTTT. Translated: CASSLVQGPVNTEAFF. The full variable domain, completed using reference TRBV7-8 and TRBJ1-1, is GAGVSQSPRYKVAKRGQDVALRCDPISGHVSLFWYQQALGQGPEFLTYFQNEAQLDKSGLPSDRFFAERPEGSVSTLKIQRTQQEDSAVYLCASSLVQGPVNTEAFFGQGTRLTVV.